These 31 T cell receptor beta chains came from one sample sequenced in a study of blood T cell repertoires in COVID-19. The table came from immunoSEQ multiplex PCR; TCRdb's copy has only in-frame clones and leaves some out. The table includes 110,000 to 150,000 clones, around 83% detected once. Sequenced: peripheral blood. Receptor source: a human donor in a cohort sampled during active COVID-19.

This chain connects TRBV7-2 to TRBJ1-3, with 8 bases that match TRBD1. Germline V gene lookup returns CDR1 SGHTA and CDR2 FQGNSA. J was trimmed by 4 bases and V by 8 bases; bases with no gene match: 10. The CDR3 runs to 15 residues. Here the CDR3 reads CASGPSGGAGNTIYF. The CDR3 bases are TGTGCCAGCGGCCCGTCAGGGGGCGCGGGAAACACCATATATTTT.

This clone was seen more than once but under ten times. V and J are TRBV18 and TRBJ2-7; unclear D gene. Germline V gene lookup returns CDR1 KGHSH and CDR2 LQKENI. This CDR3 has 16 residues. V dropped 0 bases and J dropped 6 bases, with 18 bases sitting between them. CDR3 sequence: CASSPPLRDSKVEQYF. The CDR3 region has the DNA TGTGCCAGCTCACCACCTCTTCGAGACTCGAAGGTCGAGCAGTACTTC.

V and J are TRBV6-5 and TRBJ1-1; a weak D match, TRBD1 (6 bases). Germline CDR1 is MNHEY and CDR2 is SVGAGI. The CDR3 totals 15 residues. Trimming left V 6 bases short and J 4 bases short, with 18 bases between. Here the CDR3 DNA reads TGTGCCAGCAGGCAACAGGGCGCAATGGGCACTGAAGCTTTCTTT. Translation: CASRQQGAMGTEAFF.

J is TRBJ2-2 and V is TRBV19; tentative D call: TRBD2 (6 bases). Germline-derived CDR1 and CDR2 are LNHDA and SQIVND (reference sequence). CDR3 size: 14 residues. V dropped 4 bases and J dropped 4 bases, with 10 bases sitting between them. Written as DNA, the CDR3 is TGTGCCAGTAGTACTCTAGCGTCCACCGGGGAGCTGTTTTTT. Protein: CASSTLASTGELFF.

V gene TRBV18 combines with J gene TRBJ1-5, with TRBD1 as a possible D gene (5 bases). Germline CDR1 and CDR2: KGHSH and LQKENI. V lost 3 bases, J lost 6 bases, and 18 bases lay in between. The CDR3 totals 16 residues. CDR3 in amino acids: CASSPVAGRQGQPQHF. The CDR3 DNA reads as TGTGCCAGCTCACCGGTGGCCGGGAGGCAGGGTCAGCCCCAGCATTTT. The variable domain in full, completed from reference TRBV18 and TRBJ1-5, reads NAGVMQNPRHLVRRRGQEARLRCSPMKGHSHVYWYRQLPEEGLKFMVYLQKENIIDESGMPKERFSAEFPKEGPSILRIQQVVRGDSAAYFCASSPVAGRQGQPQHFGDGTRLSIL.

This chain links TRBV12-3 or TRBV12-4 with TRBJ1-2; 10 nucleotides match TRBD1. The CDR3 loop spans 13 amino acids. V lost 6 bases to trimming and J lost 4 bases; unmatched junction nucleotides: 2. The CDR3, as DNA: TGTGCCAGCAGGACAGGGGGCAGCTATGGCTACACCTTC. This translates into CASRTGGSYGYTF.

CDR3 in DNA: TGTGCCAGCAGCTTAAAGGGGACTAGCGGGAGCTCCTACAATGAGCAGTTCTTC. This codes for CASSLKGTSGSSYNEQFF. The rearrangement uses TRBV7-3 and TRBJ2-1; 14 nucleotides agree with TRBD2. Germline loops: CDR1 SGHTA, CDR2 FQGTGA. With V trimmed by 1 base and J by 0 bases, 2 bases remained unmatched. The CDR3 has 18 residues.

This chain connects TRBV27 to TRBJ1-2, with 9 bases aligning to TRBD1. The CDR3 has 14 amino acids. With V trimmed by 0 bases and J by 7 bases, 3 bases remained unmatched. From germline, CDR1 is MNHEY and CDR2 SMNVEV (reference sequence). CDR3 coding DNA: TGTGCCAGCAGTTTATCGTGGACAGGGGTTGGCTACACCTTC. Amino acids: CASSLSWTGVGYTF.

DNA of the CDR3: TGTGCCAGTAGTATCTATCGGGAGGGCCGACGAGGCAATGAGCAGTTCTTC. This codes for CASSIYREGRRGNEQFF. V is TRBV19 and J is TRBJ2-1; 8 nucleotides agree with TRBD2. Germline V CDR1 and CDR2: LNHDA, SQIVND (reference sequence). V shed 3 bases and J 6 bases; nucleotides not matched to a gene: 13. This CDR3 has 17 residues.

The genes are TRBV20-1 and TRBJ1-2; D is possibly TRBD1 (5 bases). CDR1 DFQATT and CDR2 SNEGSKA come from the germline V gene (reference sequence). The CDR3 length is 8 residues. CDR3 region: CRGPGVTF. CDR3 sequence (DNA): TGCAGGGGGCCGGGGGTCACCTTC.

The chain links TRBV27 to TRBJ1-2, with D possibly matching TRBD1 (5 bases). V dropped 8 bases and J dropped 3 bases, with 25 bases sitting between them. Germline CDR1 and CDR2: MNHEY and SMNVEV (reference sequence). The CDR3 spans 17 residues. The CDR3 spells CASQAGLGGGGHYGYTF. DNA for the CDR3: TGTGCCAGCCAGGCGGGACTCGGAGGAGGAGGGCACTATGGCTACACCTTC.

This sequence joins TRBV11-2 and TRBJ2-5; possible D gene TRBD1, 6 bases. The germline V gene has CDR1 SGHAT and CDR2 FQNNGV. V was cut by 3 bases and J by 4 bases, with 12 bases left in between. The CDR3 is made up of 14 amino acids. The CDR3 nucleotides read TGTGCCAGCAGCTTTCCTGGGGGCGGAGAGACCCAGTACTTC. This sequence encodes CASSFPGGGETQYF.

The chain is built from TRBV29-1 and TRBJ1-3; 7 bases match TRBD1. This CDR3 contains 14 residues. Trimming at V came to 4 bases and at J to 1 base, leaving 4 bases not matched to a gene. Germline CDR1 is SQVTM and CDR2 is ANQGSEA. In nucleotides, the CDR3 is TGCAGCGTTGGGCAGGGGGGATCTGGAAACACCATATATTTT. It yields the protein CSVGQGGSGNTIYF.

V usage is TRBV19 and J usage is TRBJ2-6, with 14 bases matching TRBD2. Trimming removed 6 bases from V and 4 bases from J; junction bases left unmatched: 11. This CDR3 has 19 residues. Germline CDR1 is LNHDA and CDR2 is SQIVND (reference sequence). The CDR3 bases are TGTGCCAGTAGCCCACCGGGACTAGCGGGAGTTTTGGGGGCCAACGTCCTGACTTTC. Residues: CASSPPGLAGVLGANVLTF.

The chain joins TRBV5-5 to TRBJ1-6; the match to TRBD1 covers 7 bases. The CDR3 is 14 amino acids. J gave up 7 bases and V 0 bases, and 1 base lay outside the gene matches. Per germline, CDR1 SGHKS and CDR2 YYEKEE (reference sequence). The CDR3 loop is CASSLGQGNSPLHF. For the CDR3, the DNA is TGTGCCAGCAGCTTGGGACAGGGCAATTCACCCCTCCACTTT. The full variable domain, its missing parts supplied by reference TRBV5-5 and TRBJ1-6, is DAGVTQSPTHLIKTRGQQVTLRCSPISGHKSVSWYQQVLGQGPQFIFQYYEKEERGRGNFPDRFSARQFPNYSSELNVNALLLGDSALYLCASSLGQGNSPLHFGNGTRLTVT.

The CDR3 DNA is TGTGCCAGCAGCTTAGTTTTCCCGGGGTCCAATTCACCCCTCCACTTT. It is translated as CASSLVFPGSNSPLHF. The chain uses TRBV11-2 and TRBJ1-6; D unclear. Germline CDR1 reads SGHAT; CDR2 reads FQNNGV. V lost 1 base, J lost 7 bases, and 14 bases lay in between. The CDR3 consists of 16 residues.

J is TRBJ1-3 and V is TRBV13; no clear D. Per the germline V gene, CDR1 is PRHDT and CDR2 is FYEKMQ (reference sequence). V was cut by 3 bases and J by 4 bases, with 7 bases left in between. The CDR3 length is 13 residues. CDR3 nucleotides: TGTGCCAGCAGCTTTGGCAGAGGAAACACCATATATTTT. Amino acids: CASSFGRGNTIYF.

This chain connects TRBV5-1 to TRBJ2-7; 8 positions match TRBD1. This CDR3 is built from 15 residues. CDR1 and CDR2 (germline): SGHRS, YFSETQ. The junction had 8 bases not matched to a gene; V was cut back by 1 base and J by 5 bases. The CDR3 protein is CASSLSGGEQNEQYF. The CDR3 coding sequence is TGCGCCAGCAGCTTGTCAGGGGGCGAACAAAACGAGCAGTACTTC.

The J gene is TRBJ2-2, the V gene TRBV5-1, with TRBD2 matching 7 bases. V shed 0 bases, J shed 7 bases, and the junction held 3 bases outside the gene matches. From germline, CDR1 is SGHRS and CDR2 YFSETQ. This CDR3 comprises 14 residues. The DNA for the CDR3 is TGCGCCAGCAGCTTGGCCCCGGGGGGCGGGGAGCTGTTTTTT. This encodes CASSLAPGGGELFF. Full variable domain (rest looked up from reference TRBV5-1 and TRBJ2-2): KAGVTQTPRYLIKTRGQQVTLSCSPISGHRSVSWYQQTPGQGLQFLFEYFSETQRNKGNFPGRFSGRQFSNSRSEMNVSTLELGDSALYLCASSLAPGGGELFFGEGSRLTVL.

The chain has TRBV27 and TRBJ2-7, with 7 bases matching TRBD2. J lost 2 bases, V lost 2 bases, and 6 bases had no gene match. CDR1 is MNHEY, CDR2 SMNVEV, per germline (reference sequence). This CDR3 is built from 15 residues. CDR3 residues: CASSLLAEKTYEQYF. Written as DNA, the CDR3 is TGTGCCAGCAGTTTACTAGCGGAGAAGACCTACGAGCAGTACTTC.

This chain connects TRBV7-6 to TRBJ1-3; D gene ambiguous. Trimming took 0 bases from V and 0 from J, leaving 9 bases between them. Germline loops: CDR1 SGHVS, CDR2 FNYEAQ. This CDR3 contains 16 residues. The CDR3 spells CASSLATFLSGNTIYF. The CDR3 nucleotides read TGTGCCAGCAGCTTAGCGACATTTCTCTCTGGAAACACCATATATTTT.

The chain joins TRBV6-4 to TRBJ2-1; weak D call: TRBD2 (6 bases). The CDR3 has 17 residues. Trimming took 4 bases from V and 0 from J, leaving 16 bases between them. Germline V gene data show CDR1 as MRHNA and CDR2 as SNTAGT. The CDR3, as DNA: TGTGCCAGCAGTGCTTGGACTACCGAATTCTCCTACAATGAGCAGTTCTTC. Its translation is CASSAWTTEFSYNEQFF.

This chain links TRBV18 with TRBJ2-7; 11 positions match TRBD1. Germline-derived CDR1 and CDR2 are KGHSH and LQKENI. V shed 4 bases, J shed 2 bases, and the junction held 4 bases outside the gene matches. This CDR3 spans 15 amino acids. CDR3 amino acids: CASSQGTGGTYEQYF. In DNA, the CDR3 is TGTGCCAGCTCACAGGGGACAGGGGGGACCTACGAGCAGTACTTC.

This clone was picked up a small number of times. CDR3 bases: TGTGCCAGCAGCTCGATGACAGACTCCTACAATGAGCAGTTCTTC. Residues: CASSSMTDSYNEQFF. The V gene is TRBV7-6, the J gene TRBJ2-1; D might be TRBD1 (5 bases). CDR1 is SGHVS and CDR2 is FNYEAQ in the germline V gene. The CDR3 is made up of 15 amino acids. V was clipped by 4 bases and J by 0 bases, with 10 bases between them. The variable domain in full, with the rest retrieved from reference TRBV7-6 and TRBJ2-1, is GAGVSQSPRYKVTKRGQDVALRCDPISGHVSLYWYRQALGQGPEFLTYFNYEAQQDKSGLPNDRFSAERPEGSISTLTIQRTEQRDSAMYRCASSSMTDSYNEQFFGPGTRLTVL.

V and J are TRBV11-2 and TRBJ2-5, with 9 bases fitting TRBD2. The CDR3 has 19 amino acids. Germline loops: CDR1 SGHAT, CDR2 FQNNGV. Trimming cost V 2 bases and J 2 bases; bases outside gene matches: 15. CDR3 loop: CASSLRRWVAGEAQETQYF. CDR3 in DNA: TGTGCCAGCAGCTTACGCCGTTGGGTAGCGGGAGAGGCACAAGAGACCCAGTACTTC. The full variable domain, with the rest looked up from reference TRBV11-2 and TRBJ2-5, is EAGVAQSPRYKIIEKRQSVAFWCNPISGHATLYWYQQILGQGPKLLIQFQNNGVVDDSQLPKDRFSAERLKGVDSTLKIQPAKLEDSAVYLCASSLRRWVAGEAQETQYFGPGTRLLVL.

This clone occurred once. The chain carries TRBV18 and TRBJ1-6; D unresolved. V was pared by 3 bases and J by 6 bases, with 15 bases between. Per germline, CDR1 KGHSH and CDR2 LQKENI. The length of the CDR3 is 16 residues. The CDR3 sequence: CASSPAGRLANSPLHF. As DNA, the CDR3 is TGTGCCAGCTCACCTGCTGGCAGGCTCGCTAATTCACCCCTCCACTTT. Full variable domain (remainder filled in from reference TRBV18 and TRBJ1-6): NAGVMQNPRHLVRRRGQEARLRCSPMKGHSHVYWYRQLPEEGLKFMVYLQKENIIDESGMPKERFSAEFPKEGPSILRIQQVVRGDSAAYFCASSPAGRLANSPLHFGNGTRLTVT.

This clone was seen only once. The chain combines TRBV28 with TRBJ2-7, with TRBD1 matching over 7 bases. The V gene's germline CDR1 is MDHEN and CDR2 SYDVKM. Germline trimming cut 6 bases from V and 3 bases from J; bases unmatched to any gene: 2. CDR3 size: 12 residues. CDR3 bases: TGTGCCAGCAGGGGACAGATCTACGAGCAGTACTTC. Residues: CASRGQIYEQYF.

The chain couples TRBV7-2 to TRBJ1-2; a weak D match, TRBD1 (5 bases). Germline V gene data show CDR1 as SGHTA and CDR2 as FQGNSA. The CDR3 runs 15 residues. Deletions cut 5 bases from V and 6 bases from J, with 19 bases between. CDR3 in amino acids: CASSLIDSGQHGYTF. In nucleotides, the CDR3 is TGTGCCAGCAGCCTCATTGACTCAGGGCAACATGGCTACACCTTC.

V usage is TRBV9 and J usage is TRBJ2-7, with D possibly matching TRBD1 (6 bases). Trimming cost V 0 bases and J 6 bases, with 16 bases left between them. The germline V gene encodes CDR1 SGDLS and CDR2 YYNGEE. The CDR3 sequence is 15 residues long. CDR3 DNA: TGTGCCAGCAGCGTAGGAGGTTGGGACACTCGCGAGCAGTACTTC. Translation: CASSVGGWDTREQYF.

This clone has just one count. V and J are TRBV7-3 and TRBJ2-1, with TRBD2 as a possible D gene (6 bases). The CDR3 is 15 amino acids. CDR1 is SGHTA, CDR2 FQGTGA, per germline. V was trimmed by 5 bases and J by 4 bases, leaving 15 bases between them. DNA for the CDR3: TGTGCCAGCAGCAGCCCGGGACTCCCTTACAATGAGCAGTTCTTC. Translation: CASSSPGLPYNEQFF.

CDR3 bases: TGCGCCAGCAGTGGGATCGGACAGGGGAGCACTGAAGCTTTCTTT. Amino acid sequence: CASSGIGQGSTEAFF. The chain combines TRBV5-1 with TRBJ1-1, with 9 positions matching TRBD1. Germline-derived CDR1 and CDR2 are SGHRS and YFSETQ. V trimming: 5 bases; J trimming: 4 bases; junction bases outside the gene matches: 9. The CDR3 covers 15 residues.